This T cell receptor beta chain was captured in a study of blood T cell repertoires in COVID-19. Study overall: Sources were T cells, B-cell-depleted T cells, or PBMCs; the material itself was cDNA or gDNA.

Germline V gene lookup returns CDR1 ENHRY and CDR2 SYGVKD. Trimming shortened V by 6 bases and J by 1 base, and 9 bases separated the two germline ends. CDR3 length: 14 amino acids. TCRdb's table, derived via immunoSEQ multiplex PCR, lists solely in-frame clones and lacks some. The sample yields under 200,000 clones, about 85% seen once. Seattle participants joined during active infection and were tracked over time. This chain joins TRBV10-3 and TRBJ2-2, with D unresolved. This sequence was found in a woman in her fifties or sixties with COVID-19, enrolled during active disease. Sequenced input: peripheral blood. The CDR3 sequence is CAIRPTGNTGELFF. In DNA form, the CDR3 reads TGTGCCATCAGACCGACGGGGAACACCGGGGAGCTGTTTTTT.